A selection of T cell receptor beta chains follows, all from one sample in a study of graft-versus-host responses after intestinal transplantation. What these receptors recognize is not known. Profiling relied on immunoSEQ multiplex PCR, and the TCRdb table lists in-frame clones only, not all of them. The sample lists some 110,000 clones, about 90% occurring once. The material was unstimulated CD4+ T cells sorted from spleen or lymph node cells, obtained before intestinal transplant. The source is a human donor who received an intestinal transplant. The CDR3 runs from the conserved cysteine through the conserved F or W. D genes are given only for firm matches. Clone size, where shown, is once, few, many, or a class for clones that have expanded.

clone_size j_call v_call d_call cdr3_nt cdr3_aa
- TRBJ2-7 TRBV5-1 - TGCGCCAGCAGCTTAACAGTGAGCTCCTACGAGCAGTACTTC CASSLTVSSYEQYF
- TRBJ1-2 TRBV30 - TGTGCCTGGAGTGCAAGGGACGGCTACTATGGCTACACCTTC CAWSARDGYYGYTF
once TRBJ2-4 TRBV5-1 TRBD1 TGCGCCAGCAGCTTGGGGGACAGGGCCCGGTGGGCCAAAAACATTCAGTACTTC CASSLGDRARWAKNIQYF
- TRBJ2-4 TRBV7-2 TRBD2 TGTGCCAGCAGCCCCCTGGCTAGCGGGGGAAAAAACATTCAGTACTTC CASSPLASGGKNIQYF
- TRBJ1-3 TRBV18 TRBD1 TGTGCCAGCTCACCCGATTTGACAGGGTTTAACACCATATATTTT CASSPDLTGFNTIYF
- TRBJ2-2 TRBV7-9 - TGTGCCAGCAGCACTCACCGGGGGCGGGACACCGGGGAGCTGTTTTTT CASSTHRGRDTGELFF
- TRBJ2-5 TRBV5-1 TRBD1 TGCGCCAGCAGCTTGGCCGGGACAGAAGAGACCCAGTACTTC CASSLAGTEETQYF
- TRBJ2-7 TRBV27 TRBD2 TGTGCCAGCAGTCCTCGGGGACTAGCGGTATTTTCCGCCTACGAGCAGTACTTC CASSPRGLAVFSAYEQYF
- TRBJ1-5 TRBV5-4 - TGTGCCAGCAGCATACAGGGTGCAGGAAGCAATCAGCCCCAGCATTTT CASSIQGAGSNQPQHF
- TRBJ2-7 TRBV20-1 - TGCAGTGCTAGACAGACCTACGAGCAGTACTTC CSARQTYEQYF
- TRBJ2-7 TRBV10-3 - TGTGCCATCAGTGAGTCCGGCACTTCCTACGAGCAGTACTTC CAISESGTSYEQYF
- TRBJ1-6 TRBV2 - TGTGCCAGCAGTGAACTGCGGGTTTATAATTCACCCCTCCACTTT CASSELRVYNSPLHF
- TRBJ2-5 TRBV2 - TGTGCCAGCACCTCCTTGGGCGCCCCGTACCAAGAGACCCAGTACTTC CASTSLGAPYQETQYF
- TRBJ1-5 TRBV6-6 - TGTGCCAGCAGTTCGGTAGGGGATAGCAATCAGCCCCAGCATTTT CASSSVGDSNQPQHF
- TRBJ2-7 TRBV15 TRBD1 TGTGCCACCAGCGGCGGTCCGGGACAGACCTACGAGCAGTACTTC CATSGGPGQTYEQYF
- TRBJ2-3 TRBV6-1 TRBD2 TGTGCCAGCAGTGGACCGGGACTAGCGGGGGGTACGCAGTATTTT CASSGPGLAGGTQYF
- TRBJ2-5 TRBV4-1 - TGCGCCAGCAGCCAAGATCGATCCGAGACCCAGTACTTC CASSQDRSETQYF
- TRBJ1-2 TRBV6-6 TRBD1 TGTGCCAGCAGTACTCAGGGGGTTCTTAACTATGGCTACACCTTC CASSTQGVLNYGYTF
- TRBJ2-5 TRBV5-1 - TGCGCCAGCAGCTTGGTGGGTCAAGAGACCCAGTACTTC CASSLVGQETQYF
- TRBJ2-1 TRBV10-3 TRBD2 TGTGCCTCCCGGGAGGGCGGGGAGTATGAGCAGTTCTTC CASREGGEYEQFF
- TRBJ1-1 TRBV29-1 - TGCAGCGTTGGTGAGCCCGAAGCTTTCTTT CSVGEPEAFF
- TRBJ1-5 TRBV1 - TGCACCAGCAGCCAAATATTCGGGACACCGGAAAATCAGCCCCAGCATTTT CTSSQIFGTPENQPQHF
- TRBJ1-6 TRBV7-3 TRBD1 TGTGCCAGCAGCTTACAGGGGGCCGATAATTCACCCCTCCACTTT CASSLQGADNSPLHF